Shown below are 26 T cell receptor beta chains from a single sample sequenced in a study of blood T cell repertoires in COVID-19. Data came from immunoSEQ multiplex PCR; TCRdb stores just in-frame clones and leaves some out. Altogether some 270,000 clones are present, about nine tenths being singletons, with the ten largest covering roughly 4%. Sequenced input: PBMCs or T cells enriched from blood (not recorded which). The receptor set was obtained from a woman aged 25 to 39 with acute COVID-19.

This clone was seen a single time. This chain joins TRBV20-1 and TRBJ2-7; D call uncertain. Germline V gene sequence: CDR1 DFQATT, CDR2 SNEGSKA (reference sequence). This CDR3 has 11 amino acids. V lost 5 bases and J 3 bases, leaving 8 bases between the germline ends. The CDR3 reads CSAPSVYEQYF. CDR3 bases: TGCAGTGCTCCCAGCGTCTACGAGCAGTACTTC.

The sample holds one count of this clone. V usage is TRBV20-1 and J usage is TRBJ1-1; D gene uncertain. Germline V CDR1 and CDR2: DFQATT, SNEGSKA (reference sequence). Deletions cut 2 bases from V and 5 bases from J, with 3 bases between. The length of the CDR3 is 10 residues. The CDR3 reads CSARYTEAFF. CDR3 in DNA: TGCAGTGCTAGATATACTGAAGCTTTCTTT.

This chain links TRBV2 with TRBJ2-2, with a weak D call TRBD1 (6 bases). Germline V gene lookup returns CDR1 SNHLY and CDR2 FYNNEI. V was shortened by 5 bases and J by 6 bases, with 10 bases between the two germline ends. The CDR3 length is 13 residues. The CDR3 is CASSPQGPGELFF. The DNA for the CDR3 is TGTGCCAGCAGTCCCCAGGGGCCCGGGGAGCTGTTTTTT.

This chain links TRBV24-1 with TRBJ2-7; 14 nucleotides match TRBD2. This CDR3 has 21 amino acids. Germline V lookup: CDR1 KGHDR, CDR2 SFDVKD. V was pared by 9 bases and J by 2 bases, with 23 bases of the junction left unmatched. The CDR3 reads CATPDSLGGTSGRKVTYEQYF. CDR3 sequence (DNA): TGTGCCACCCCAGACTCGTTGGGGGGGACTAGCGGGAGAAAAGTAACCTACGAGCAGTACTTC.

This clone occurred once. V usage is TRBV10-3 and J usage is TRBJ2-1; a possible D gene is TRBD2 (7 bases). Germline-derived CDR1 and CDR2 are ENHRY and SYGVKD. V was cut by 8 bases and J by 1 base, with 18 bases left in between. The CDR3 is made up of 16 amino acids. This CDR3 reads CAIHPGAGDSYNEQFF. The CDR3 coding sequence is TGTGCCATCCACCCGGGGGCGGGAGATTCCTACAATGAGCAGTTCTTC.

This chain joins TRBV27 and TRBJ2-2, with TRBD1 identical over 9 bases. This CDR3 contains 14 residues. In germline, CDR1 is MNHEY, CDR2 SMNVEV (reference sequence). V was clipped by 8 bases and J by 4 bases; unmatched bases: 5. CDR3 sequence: CASSWTGVTGELFF. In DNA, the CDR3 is TGTGCCAGCTCCTGGACAGGGGTCACCGGGGAGCTGTTTTTT.

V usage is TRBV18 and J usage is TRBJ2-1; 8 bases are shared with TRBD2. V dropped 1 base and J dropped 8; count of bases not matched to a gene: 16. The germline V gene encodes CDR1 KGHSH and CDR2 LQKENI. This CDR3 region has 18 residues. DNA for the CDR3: TGTGCCAGCTCACCACGGGCTAGCGGGTATACAGATTCGGATGAGCAGTTCTTC. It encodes CASSPRASGYTDSDEQFF.

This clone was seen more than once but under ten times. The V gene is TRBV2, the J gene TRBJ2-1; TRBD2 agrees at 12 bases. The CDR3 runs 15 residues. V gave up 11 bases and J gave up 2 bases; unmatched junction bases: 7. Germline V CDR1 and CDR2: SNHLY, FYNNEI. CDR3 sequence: CAGGLAGSPYNEQFF. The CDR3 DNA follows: TGTGCCGGAGGACTAGCGGGATCCCCCTACAATGAGCAGTTCTTC.

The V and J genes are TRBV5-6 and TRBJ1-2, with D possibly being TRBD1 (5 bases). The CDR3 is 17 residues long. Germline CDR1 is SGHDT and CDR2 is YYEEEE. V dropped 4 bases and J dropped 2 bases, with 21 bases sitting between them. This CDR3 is CASSRWSVRDSNYGYTF. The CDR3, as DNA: TGTGCCAGCAGCCGATGGAGTGTCAGGGATTCCAACTATGGCTACACCTTC.

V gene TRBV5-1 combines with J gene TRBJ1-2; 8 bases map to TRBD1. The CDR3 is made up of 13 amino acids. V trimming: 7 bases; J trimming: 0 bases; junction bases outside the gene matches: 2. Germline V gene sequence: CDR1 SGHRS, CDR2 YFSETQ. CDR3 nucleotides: TGCGCCAGCGGGGACAGGTCTAACTATGGCTACACCTTC. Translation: CASGDRSNYGYTF.

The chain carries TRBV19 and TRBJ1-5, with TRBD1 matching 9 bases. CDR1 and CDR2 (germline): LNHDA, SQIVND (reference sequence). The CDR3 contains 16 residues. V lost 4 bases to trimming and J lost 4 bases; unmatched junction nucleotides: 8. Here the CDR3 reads CASSTIQGAGNQPQHF. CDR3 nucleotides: TGTGCCAGTAGTACAATACAGGGGGCAGGTAATCAGCCCCAGCATTTT.

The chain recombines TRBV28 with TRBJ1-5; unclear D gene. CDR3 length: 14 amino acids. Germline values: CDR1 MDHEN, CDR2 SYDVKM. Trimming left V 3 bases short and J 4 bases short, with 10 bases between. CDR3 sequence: CASSFWADNQPQHF. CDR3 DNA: TGTGCCAGCAGTTTTTGGGCAGATAATCAGCCCCAGCATTTT.

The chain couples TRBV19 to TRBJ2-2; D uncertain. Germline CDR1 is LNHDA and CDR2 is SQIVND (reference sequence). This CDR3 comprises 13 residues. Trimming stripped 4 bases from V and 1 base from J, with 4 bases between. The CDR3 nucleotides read TGTGCCAGTAGTACAATGAACACCGGGGAGCTGTTTTTT. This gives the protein CASSTMNTGELFF.

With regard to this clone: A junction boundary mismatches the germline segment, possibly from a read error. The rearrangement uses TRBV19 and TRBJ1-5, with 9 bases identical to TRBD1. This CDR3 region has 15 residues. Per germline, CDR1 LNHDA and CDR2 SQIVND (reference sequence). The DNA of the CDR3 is TGTGCCAGCAGTATAAGGGGACAGGGTCGGCAGCCCCAGCATTTT. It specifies CASSIRGQGRQPQHF.

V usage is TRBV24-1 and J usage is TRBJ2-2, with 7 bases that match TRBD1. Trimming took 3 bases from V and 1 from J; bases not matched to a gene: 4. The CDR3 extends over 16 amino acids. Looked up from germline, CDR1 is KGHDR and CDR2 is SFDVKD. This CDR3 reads CATSDPWTGNTGELFF. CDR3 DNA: TGTGCCACCAGTGATCCCTGGACAGGGAACACCGGGGAGCTGTTTTTT.

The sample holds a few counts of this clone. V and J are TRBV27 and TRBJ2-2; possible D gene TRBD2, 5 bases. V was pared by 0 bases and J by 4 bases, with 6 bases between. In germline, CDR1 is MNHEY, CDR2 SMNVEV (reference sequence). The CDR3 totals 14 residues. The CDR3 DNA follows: TGTGCCAGCAGTTTATCGGGGAGCACCGGGGAGCTGTTTTTT. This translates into CASSLSGSTGELFF.

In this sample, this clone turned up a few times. The CDR3 spells CASSPVAGPHEQYF. The CDR3 coding sequence is TGCGCCAGCAGCCCTGTAGCGGGCCCCCACGAGCAGTACTTC. The gene calls are TRBV5-1 and TRBJ2-7, with 7 positions matching TRBD2. Trimming cost V 4 bases and J 5 bases; bases outside gene matches: 9. Germline CDR1 is SGHRS and CDR2 is YFSETQ. The CDR3 is made up of 14 amino acids. Together with reference TRBV5-1 and TRBJ2-7, the CDR3 gives the full variable domain: KAGVTQTPRYLIKTRGQQVTLSCSPISGHRSVSWYQQTPGQGLQFLFEYFSETQRNKGNFPGRFSGRQFSNSRSEMNVSTLELGDSALYLCASSPVAGPHEQYFGPGTRLTVT.

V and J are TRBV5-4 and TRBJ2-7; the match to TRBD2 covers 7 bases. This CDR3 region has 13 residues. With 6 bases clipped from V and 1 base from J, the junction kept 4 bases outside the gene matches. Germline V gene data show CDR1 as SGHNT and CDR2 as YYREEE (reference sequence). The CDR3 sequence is CASKRDQSYEQYF. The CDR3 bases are TGTGCCAGCAAGCGGGACCAGTCCTACGAGCAGTACTTC.

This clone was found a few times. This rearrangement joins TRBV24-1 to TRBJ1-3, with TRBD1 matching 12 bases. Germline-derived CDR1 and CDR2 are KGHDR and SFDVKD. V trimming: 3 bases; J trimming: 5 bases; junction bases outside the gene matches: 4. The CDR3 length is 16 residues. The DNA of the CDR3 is TGTGCCACCAGTGATGCGGGACAGGGGGCCAGAAACACCATATATTTT. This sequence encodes CATSDAGQGARNTIYF.

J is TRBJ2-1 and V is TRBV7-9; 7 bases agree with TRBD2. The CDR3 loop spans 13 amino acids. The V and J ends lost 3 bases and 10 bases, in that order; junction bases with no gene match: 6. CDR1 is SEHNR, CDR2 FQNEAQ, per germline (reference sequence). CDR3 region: CASSLGGSHEQFF. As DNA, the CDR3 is TGTGCCAGCAGCTTGGGCGGGAGCCACGAGCAGTTCTTC.

Here the CDR3 DNA reads TGTGCCAGCAGCTCCACAGCTTACAATGAGCAGTTCTTC. It translates to CASSSTAYNEQFF. This chain links TRBV7-2 with TRBJ2-1, with no clear D. Per germline, CDR1 SGHTA and CDR2 FQGNSA. V was trimmed by 4 bases and J by 4 bases, leaving 8 bases between them. This CDR3 has 13 residues.

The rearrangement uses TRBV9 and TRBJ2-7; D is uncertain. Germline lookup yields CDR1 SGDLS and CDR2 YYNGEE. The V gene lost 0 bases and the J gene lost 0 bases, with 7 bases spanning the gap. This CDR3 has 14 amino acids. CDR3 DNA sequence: TGTGCCAGCAGCGTAGAAGCGAGCTCCTACGAGCAGTACTTC. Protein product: CASSVEASSYEQYF.

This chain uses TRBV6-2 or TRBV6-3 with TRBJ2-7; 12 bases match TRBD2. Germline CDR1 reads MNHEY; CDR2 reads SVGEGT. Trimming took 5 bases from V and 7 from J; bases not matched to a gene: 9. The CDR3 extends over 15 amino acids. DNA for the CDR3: TGTGCCAGCAGTGCCGCTAGCGGGAGGGCTGGTGAGCAGTACTTC. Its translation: CASSAASGRAGEQYF.

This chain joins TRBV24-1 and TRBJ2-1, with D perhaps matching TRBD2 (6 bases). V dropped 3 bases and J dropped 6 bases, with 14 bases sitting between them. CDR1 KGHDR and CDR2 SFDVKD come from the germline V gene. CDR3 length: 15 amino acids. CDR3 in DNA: TGTGCCACCAGTGATAGGGAGGATCTTGTCAATGAGCAGTTCTTC. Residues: CATSDREDLVNEQFF.

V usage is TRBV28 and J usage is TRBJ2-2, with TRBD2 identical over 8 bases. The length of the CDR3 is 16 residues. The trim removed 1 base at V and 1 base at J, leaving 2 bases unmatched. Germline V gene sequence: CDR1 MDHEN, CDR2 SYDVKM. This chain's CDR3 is CASSLLAGGNTGELFF. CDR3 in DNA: TGTGCCAGCAGTTTATTGGCGGGAGGGAACACCGGGGAGCTGTTTTTT.

CDR3 bases: TGTGCCAGCAGCTTAGCGTTTTGGCTAGCGGGAGAGACAGATACGCAGTATTTT. Translated, it gives CASSLAFWLAGETDTQYF. The V call is TRBV7-2, the J call TRBJ2-3; the match to TRBD2 covers 10 bases. CDR1 and CDR2 from the germline V gene are SGHTA and FQGNSA. V shed 0 bases and J 3 bases; nucleotides not matched to a gene: 9. The CDR3 length is 18 residues.